This T cell receptor (beta chain) was recorded in a study of cytomegalovirus exposure and HLA in healthy donors. This PCR relied on a set of 60 Vbeta primers and 13 Jbeta primers. The table came from immunoSEQ multiplex PCR; TCRdb's copy has only in-frame clones and leaves some out. Counted here are under 200,000 clones, around 82% occurring once; the ten biggest clones make up about 0.37%. Details on this clone: Its antigen remains unknown.

This CDR3 has 15 amino acids. With 0 bases clipped from V and 6 bases from J, the junction kept 7 bases outside the gene matches. Germline V gene sequence: CDR1 MNHEY, CDR2 SVGAGI. Study-wide results and limits: The study flagged about 150 TCR beta chains as cytomegalovirus-associated. Donors belonging to an Asian-associated ancestry cluster reportedly showed fewer N-insertions in productive TCRs than the approximately 700-donor mean, according to what a later analysis found.

The TCR sequence derives from a boy aged 2 to 10 in good health and CMV-seronegative. The rearrangement joins TRBV6-5 to TRBJ1-2; 7 bases are shared with TRBD1. Input material: PBMCs. CDR3 in amino acids: CASSYSNSRGNGYTF. Written as DNA, the CDR3 is TGTGCCAGCAGTTACTCGAATAGCAGGGGGAATGGCTACACCTTC.